Listed below are T cell receptor beta chains from one sample, sequenced in a study of PD-1 blockade in classical Hodgkin lymphoma. TCRdb keeps only in-frame clones here, not all; method: immunoSEQ multiplex PCR. The sample includes roughly 47,000 clones, over 60% of them seen just once. The sequenced sample was peripheral blood mononuclear cells (PBMCs), obtained before the second cycle of nivolumab. These receptors came from a human donor with classical Hodgkin lymphoma. Both conserved end residues are part of each CDR3. D genes are given only for firm matches. Clone size is given for some rows only: seen once, a few or many times, or a class if the clone is expanded.

NA | NA | TRBJ2-6 | TRBV6-6 | CASSNPTGSGANVLTF | TGTGCCAGCAGCAACCCGACCGGCTCTGGGGCCAACGTCCTGACTTTC
NA | NA | TRBJ1-2 | TRBV29-1 | CSVAESRFYGYTF | TGCAGCGTTGCGGAGTCGCGCTTCTATGGCTACACCTTC
NA | NA | TRBJ2-7 | TRBV11-3 | CASSLYESSYEQYF | TGTGCCAGCAGCTTATACGAAAGCTCCTACGAGCAGTACTTC
NA | NA | TRBJ2-7 | TRBV5-8 | CASSGAARSEQYF | TGTGCCAGCAGCGGTGCGGCGAGAAGTGAGCAGTACTTC
NA | NA | TRBJ1-2 | TRBV9 | CASSAGVGYTF | TGTGCCAGCAGCGCGGGGGTCGGCTACACCTTC
once | NA | TRBJ2-7 | TRBV18 | CASSPPIGVYEQYF | TGTGCCAGCTCACCACCGATAGGGGTCTACGAGCAGTACTTC
NA | TRBD1 | TRBJ1-2 | TRBV20-1 | CSANRGAGYTF | TGCAGTGCTAACAGGGGCGCTGGCTACACCTTC
NA | NA | TRBJ2-7 | TRBV28 | CASSLESRYEQYF | TGTGCCAGCAGTTTAGAATCCCGCTACGAGCAGTACTTC
NA | NA | TRBJ2-3 | TRBV5-6 | CASSQEVPTDTQYF | TGTGCCAGCAGCCAGGAGGTGCCCACAGATACGCAGTATTTT
NA | NA | TRBJ1-1 | TRBV7-9 | CASSSGLETEAFF | TGTGCCAGCAGCTCTGGACTGGAAACTGAAGCTTTCTTT
NA | NA | TRBJ2-5 | TRBV5-6 | CASSSWTQETQYF | TGTGCCAGCAGCAGTTGGACACAAGAGACCCAGTACTTC
NA | NA | TRBJ2-7 | TRBV6-1 | CASSEGGSYEQYF | TGTGCCAGCAGTGAAGGTGGTTCCTACGAGCAGTACTTC
NA | TRBD2 | TRBJ2-3 | TRBV15 | CATSRDQAGGTQYF | TGTGCCACCAGCAGAGATCAAGCGGGAGGGACGCAGTATTTT
medium-sized | TRBD2 | TRBJ2-5 | TRBV5-4 | CASSLVLAGTETQYF | TGTGCCAGCAGCTTGGTTCTAGCGGGGACGGAGACCCAGTACTTC
few | TRBD1 | TRBJ1-2 | TRBV19 | CASSMGRGFNYGYTF | TGTGCCAGTAGTATGGGCAGGGGGTTTAACTATGGCTACACCTTC
NA | NA | TRBJ1-2 | TRBV10-3 | CAISGGDGVNYGYTF | TGTGCCATCAGTGGGGGGGACGGGGTTAACTATGGCTACACCTTC
NA | TRBD2 | TRBJ2-7 | TRBV30 | CAWSRGVVSYEQYF | TGTGCCTGGAGTCGGGGGGTAGTATCCTACGAGCAGTACTTC
NA | NA | TRBJ1-4 | TRBV2 | CASSYSEKLFF | TGTGCCAGCAGCTATTCCGAAAAACTGTTTTTT
NA | NA | TRBJ2-5 | TRBV21-1 | CARAGRGETQYF | TGTGCCAGGGCCGGGAGGGGGGAGACCCAGTACTTC
NA | NA | TRBJ1-2 | TRBV7-2 | CASSLALGYTF | TGTGCCAGCAGCTTAGCCCTAGGCTACACCTTC
NA | TRBD1 | TRBJ1-2 | TRBV30 | CAWTGTGVRYGYTF | TGTGCCTGGACCGGGACAGGGGTTAGGTATGGCTACACCTTC
once | NA | TRBJ2-5 | TRBV19 | CASSPDIQETQYF | TGTGCCAGTAGTCCGGACATTCAAGAGACCCAGTACTTC
once | NA | TRBJ2-2 | TRBV28 | CASREGMTGELFF | TGTGCCAGCAGAGAGGGTATGACCGGGGAGCTGTTTTTT
NA | NA | TRBJ2-5 | TRBV19 | CASSFGQNQETQYF | TGTGCCAGTAGTTTCGGACAGAATCAAGAGACCCAGTACTTC
once | NA | TRBJ2-7 | TRBV5-1 | CASSLVRGADEQYF | TGCGCCAGCAGCTTGGTCAGGGGGGCTGACGAGCAGTACTTC
NA | NA | TRBJ2-7 | TRBV6-1 | CASSGRQPGASYEQYF | TGTGCCAGCAGTGGCCGACAGCCAGGGGCCTCCTACGAGCAGTACTTC
NA | NA | TRBJ2-7 | TRBV27 | CATGGVTTYEQYF | TGTGCCACCGGTGGCGTTACGACCTACGAGCAGTACTTC
NA | NA | TRBJ2-5 | TRBV7-9 | CASSPGQGQETQYF | TGTGCCAGCAGTCCAGGACAAGGCCAAGAGACCCAGTACTTC
NA | NA | TRBJ2-5 | TRBV19 | CASSRLTGSLGETQYF | TGTGCCAGTAGTAGGCTTACAGGGTCACTCGGAGAGACCCAGTACTTC
NA | NA | TRBJ2-5 | TRBV5-1 | CASSFPAEGPGTQYF | TGCGCCAGCAGCTTTCCCGCGGAGGGCCCTGGGACCCAGTACTTC